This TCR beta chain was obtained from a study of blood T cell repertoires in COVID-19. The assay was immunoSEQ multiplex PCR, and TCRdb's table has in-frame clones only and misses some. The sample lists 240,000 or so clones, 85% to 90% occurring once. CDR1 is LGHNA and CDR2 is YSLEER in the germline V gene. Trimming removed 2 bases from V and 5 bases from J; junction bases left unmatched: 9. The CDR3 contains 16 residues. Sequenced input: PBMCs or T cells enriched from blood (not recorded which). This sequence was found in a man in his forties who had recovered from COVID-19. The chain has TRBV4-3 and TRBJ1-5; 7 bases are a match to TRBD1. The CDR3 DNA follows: TGCGCCAGCAGCCAACGTATACAGGGGCAGGATCAGCCCCAGCATTTT. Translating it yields CASSQRIQGQDQPQHF.